This TCR beta chain was found in a study of cytomegalovirus exposure and HLA in healthy donors. Study findings and constraints: In a later analysis, V- and J-gene trimming of beta chains associated with a DCLRE1C missense variant, replicated independently.

The germline V gene encodes CDR1 SGHTA and CDR2 FQGTGA. V was clipped by 2 bases and J by 4 bases; unmatched bases: 4. This CDR3 contains 14 residues. About this clone itself: The antigen is undetermined.

This PCR relied on a set of 60 Vbeta primers and 13 Jbeta primers. The repertoire was sequenced with immunoSEQ multiplex PCR; TCRdb's copy has only in-frame clones and lacks some. The clone table shows under 120,000 clones, with the ten largest holding 0.55% to 0.6%. The genes are TRBV7-3 and TRBJ2-5; the match to TRBD1 covers 7 bases. The sequenced sample consisted of PBMCs. The clonotype originates from a man aged 50 or older in good health and CMV-seronegative. Written as DNA, the CDR3 is TGTGCCAGCAGCTTAGGGGCAGGGGGAGAGACCCAGTACTTC. Amino acid sequence: CASSLGAGGETQYF.